This entry lists 5 T cell receptor beta chains sequenced from one sample in a study of T cell changes during pregnancy in multiple sclerosis (dated by TCRdb to about 2019). The method was the immunoSEQ multiplex PCR assay. TCRdb's version of the immuneACCESS table is confined to in-frame rearrangements and falls short of the full clone set. An unresolved V gene accounts for under half of the shortfall where checked; the remainder is of unknown origin. Recorded for this sample are some 70,000 clones; around 92% of them occurred a single time. Jointly, the top ten make up approximately 3% of the sample. The source was CD8+ T cells from peripheral blood mononuclear cells, collected in the third trimester of pregnancy. The receptors were sampled from a female donor in good health, enrolled as a control in a pregnancy study.

This chain connects TRBV21-1 to TRBJ2-1; whether TRBD2, the table's D call, matches the DNA was not checked. TRBV21-1 counts as a pseudogene. The CDR3 has 16 residues. The CDR3 reads CASSSALGRSYNEQFF. In DNA form, the CDR3 reads TGTGCCAGCAGCAGCGCATTAGGGAGATCCTACAATGAGCAGTTCTTC.

The rearrangement links TRBV7-2 to TRBJ2-7; 8 bases are shared with TRBD1. The germline V gene has CDR1 SGHTA and CDR2 FQGNSA. V shed 1 base and J 6 bases; nucleotides not matched to a gene: 2. The CDR3 totals 13 residues. The CDR3 DNA reads as TGTGCCAGCAGCTTAGGGACAGGGTTCGAGCAGTACTTC. Its translation is CASSLGTGFEQYF.

The chain has TRBV7-2 and TRBJ2-3, with 9 bases matching TRBD2. The CDR3 contains 17 residues. V shed 0 bases, J shed 5 bases, and the junction held 9 bases outside the gene matches. Germline V CDR1 and CDR2: SGHTA, FQGNSA. The chain's CDR3 is CASSLAPLAGGGDTQYF. CDR3 DNA sequence: TGTGCCAGCAGCTTAGCCCCCCTGGCGGGGGGGGGAGATACGCAGTATTTT.

This clone came up a few times. The V gene is TRBV5-1, the J gene TRBJ2-4; 9 nucleotides match TRBD1. The junction had 8 bases not matched to a gene; V was cut back by 4 bases and J by 3 bases. Per germline, CDR1 SGHRS and CDR2 YFSETQ. The CDR3 has 16 amino acids. As DNA, the CDR3 is TGCGCCAGCAGCGCCGGGACAGGGACCGTCAAAAACATTCAGTACTTC. This sequence encodes CASSAGTGTVKNIQYF.

In its sample, this clone was seen once. This rearrangement joins TRBV6-5 to TRBJ1-1; the D gene is possibly TRBD1 (6 bases). This CDR3 is 13 amino acids long. Germline values: CDR1 MNHEY, CDR2 SVGAGI. V lost 7 bases to trimming and J lost 0 bases, with 9 bases between them. The CDR3 here is CASTTGMNTEAFF. CDR3 DNA: TGTGCCAGCACGACAGGAATGAACACTGAAGCTTTCTTT.